Here is one T cell receptor (beta chain) with its context. The V segment lost 3 bases and the J segment 2 bases; nucleotides outside the gene matches: 5. The CDR3 consists of 15 residues. CDR1 is SGHRS and CDR2 is YFSETQ in the germline V gene. Sequencing used immunoSEQ multiplex PCR; TCRdb keeps in-frame clones, though not all of them. This table holds approximately 160,000 clones, 75% to 90% found once. These data originate in a study of cytomegalovirus exposure and HLA in healthy donors. This receptor was identified in a woman between 18 and 29 years old in good health and CMV-seronegative. Input material: PBMCs. The genes are TRBV5-1 and TRBJ2-7, with TRBD2 matching over 10 bases. The CDR3 region has the DNA TGCGCCAGCAGCTCATCTAGCGGGGGCACCTACGAGCAGTACTTC. As protein: CASSSSSGGTYEQYF.